These 29 T cell receptor beta chains came from one sample sequenced in a study of control samples from healthy donors and cancer patients. Clones were read by immunoSEQ multiplex PCR, and TCRdb kept only the in-frame ones, dropping some. The table counts approximately 190,000 clones; under 2.5% lies in the top ten. Sequences were obtained from blood. Receptor source: a woman aged 25 to 45 in good health.

The CDR3 protein is CASSFPAGIEQYF. CDR3 coding DNA: TGTGCCAGCAGTTTTCCCGCCGGGATCGAGCAGTACTTC. The chain joins TRBV12-3 or TRBV12-4 to TRBJ2-7; tentative D call: TRBD2 (5 bases). CDR3 length equals 13 residues. V gave up 3 bases and J gave up 6 bases, with 12 bases separating them.

The chain couples TRBV11-2 to TRBJ2-7; the D gene is possibly TRBD1 (7 bases). The CDR3 spans 13 residues. CDR1 is SGHAT, CDR2 FQNNGV, per germline. Trimming cost V 6 bases and J 7 bases, with 16 bases left between them. The CDR3 here is CASSRNQGGEQYF. The CDR3 DNA reads TGTGCCAGCAGTCGTAACCAGGGGGGAGAGCAGTACTTC.

The chain uses TRBV7-2 and TRBJ1-6; the D is unclear. This CDR3 is 13 amino acids long. The germline V and J ends were trimmed by 5 bases and 8 bases, with 10 bases remaining between them. From germline, CDR1 is SGHTA and CDR2 FQGNSA. CDR3 sequence reads: CASSTQEDSPLHF. CDR3 nucleotides: TGTGCCAGCAGCACCCAGGAGGATTCACCCCTCCACTTT.

V is TRBV6-6 and J is TRBJ2-1; 8 positions match TRBD1. Germline CDR1 reads MNHNY; CDR2 reads SVGAGI (reference sequence). V was clipped by 8 bases and J by 9 bases; unmatched bases: 6. The CDR3 covers 12 residues. CDR3 sequence: CASGTGGGEQFF. The CDR3 bases are TGTGCCAGCGGAACAGGGGGAGGTGAGCAGTTCTTC.

This chain's CDR3 is CASSLLAGGSKNIQYF. The CDR3 DNA reads TGTGCCAGCAGCTTACTAGCGGGGGGCTCCAAAAACATTCAGTACTTC. The chain couples TRBV5-4 to TRBJ2-4, with 12 bases that match TRBD2. J was trimmed by 2 bases and V by 2 bases; bases with no gene match: 2. The CDR3 contains 16 residues. Germline V gene data show CDR1 as SGHNT and CDR2 as YYREEE (reference sequence).

The V gene is TRBV20-1, the J gene TRBJ1-6; D is possibly TRBD1 (5 bases). V shed 3 bases and J shed 9 bases, with 12 bases lying between them. The CDR3 is made up of 13 amino acids. The germline gives CDR1 DFQATT, CDR2 SNEGSKA (reference sequence). CDR3 region: CSASSREFSPLHF. The CDR3 nucleotides are TGCAGTGCTAGTAGCAGGGAGTTTTCACCCCTCCACTTT.

This chain uses TRBV4-2 with TRBJ2-6; D is possibly TRBD1 (6 bases). This CDR3 comprises 18 residues. Per germline, CDR1 LGHNA and CDR2 YNFKEQ. V was cut by 4 bases and J by 0 bases, with 16 bases left in between. As DNA, the CDR3 is TGTGCCAGCAGCCCTCGACCCGGACAGTACTCTGGGGCCAACGTCCTGACTTTC. It codes for CASSPRPGQYSGANVLTF.

The chain joins TRBV7-8 to TRBJ1-1, with D tentatively TRBD1 (5 bases). V was pared by 5 bases and J by 11 bases, with 21 bases between. The length of the CDR3 is 14 residues. Germline loops: CDR1 SGHVS, CDR2 FQNEAQ. The CDR3 DNA follows: TGTGCCAGCAGCACCACAGGAGGTCCCAAAAGGGCTTTCTTT. It codes for CASSTTGGPKRAFF. Drawing the rest from reference TRBV7-8 and TRBJ1-1, the complete variable domain is GAGVSQSPRYKVAKRGQDVALRCDPISGHVSLFWYQQALGQGPEFLTYFQNEAQLDKSGLPSDRFFAERPEGSVSTLKIQRTQQEDSAVYLCASSTTGGPKRAFFGQGTRLTVV.

The chain is built from TRBV7-9 and TRBJ2-7; the match to TRBD1 covers 12 bases. Germline CDR1 SEHNR, CDR2 FQNEAQ (reference sequence). The CDR3 sequence is 16 residues long. V shed 5 bases, J shed 4 bases, and the junction held 9 bases outside the gene matches. The CDR3 protein is CASSLLGTGGFYEQYF. Written as DNA, the CDR3 is TGTGCCAGCAGCCTACTTGGGACAGGGGGCTTTTACGAGCAGTACTTC.

V usage is TRBV2 and J usage is TRBJ1-1; D perhaps matches TRBD1 (6 bases). The CDR3 contains 15 residues. V shed 11 bases and J shed 2 bases, with 21 bases lying between them. Germline values: CDR1 SNHLY, CDR2 FYNNEI. CDR3 in DNA: TGTGCCTCTCTTGGGGGGGCCGGGGGAAACACTGAAGCTTTCTTT. Its protein product is CASLGGAGGNTEAFF.

This chain connects TRBV4-1 to TRBJ2-1, with D unclear. Per germline, CDR1 MGHRA and CDR2 YSYEKL. V was cut by 1 base and J by 4 bases, with 5 bases left in between. This CDR3 has 13 amino acids. The CDR3 region has the DNA TGCGCCAGCAGCCAAGTTTTATACAATGAGCAGTTCTTC. It codes for CASSQVLYNEQFF.

The chain couples TRBV7-8 to TRBJ2-3; tentatively, D is TRBD1 (6 bases). The V end was cut by 5 bases, the J end by 6 bases, with 21 bases between. The CDR3 consists of 16 residues. Germline V CDR1 and CDR2: SGHVS, FQNEAQ. CDR3 region: CASSPIVVGAGDTQYF. Written as DNA, the CDR3 is TGTGCCAGCAGCCCAATTGTTGTGGGGGCTGGGGATACGCAGTATTTT.

Notes on this clone: Relative to the germline gene, one junction end is altered; a read error may explain this. The rearrangement uses TRBV7-7 and TRBJ2-5; a weak D match, TRBD1 (5 bases). This CDR3 is 13 amino acids long. The germline V gene encodes CDR1 SSHAT and CDR2 FNYEAQ (reference sequence). The DNA of the CDR3 is TGTGCTAGCAGCTTAGCAGGGAAAGAGACCCAGTACTTC. Encoded protein: CASSLAGKETQYF.

This chain connects TRBV29-1 to TRBJ2-7, with 9 bases that match TRBD1. Trimming took 5 bases from V and 9 from J; bases not matched to a gene: 5. CDR1 is SQVTM and CDR2 is ANQGSEA in the germline V gene. CDR3 length: 11 residues. The CDR3 coding sequence is TGCAGCGTTAGAGACAGGGGGGTGCAGTACTTC. This codes for CSVRDRGVQYF.

The rearrangement joins TRBV28 to TRBJ2-1; 7 bases match TRBD2. In germline, CDR1 is MDHEN, CDR2 SYDVKM. There are 14 residues in the CDR3. Trimming at V came to 3 bases and at J to 5 bases, leaving 4 bases not matched to a gene. The CDR3 coding sequence is TGTGCCAGCAGTTTGGGAGGGGCTCACAATGAGCAGTTCTTC. This encodes CASSLGGAHNEQFF.

This chain joins TRBV27 and TRBJ2-1, with 7 bases aligning to TRBD1. The germline gives CDR1 MNHEY, CDR2 SMNVEV (reference sequence). The CDR3 spans 14 residues. V shed 7 bases, J shed 9 bases, and the junction held 12 bases outside the gene matches. CDR3 protein: CASTSYRGGGEQFF. As DNA, the CDR3 is TGTGCCAGCACCTCCTACAGGGGTGGTGGTGAGCAGTTCTTC.

V gene TRBV7-3 combines with J gene TRBJ1-1; 7 bases fit TRBD1. J was trimmed by 1 base and V by 10 bases; bases with no gene match: 3. Germline CDR1 reads SGHTA; CDR2 reads FQGTGA. This CDR3 has 12 residues. CDR3 amino acids: CATGDRNTEAFF. The CDR3 DNA is TGTGCCACTGGGGACAGGAACACTGAAGCTTTCTTT. Full variable domain (remainder filled in from reference TRBV7-3 and TRBJ1-1): GAGVSQTPSNKVTEKGKYVELRCDPISGHTALYWYRQSLGQGPEFLIYFQGTGAADDSGLPNDRFFAVRPEGSVSTLKIQRTERGDSAVYLCATGDRNTEAFFGQGTRLTVV.

The chain uses TRBV18 and TRBJ2-7; D not certain. Germline lookup yields CDR1 KGHSH and CDR2 LQKENI. V was trimmed by 5 bases and J by 0 bases, leaving 2 bases between them. The CDR3 has 11 residues. This chain's CDR3 is CASSDSYEQYF. The CDR3 nucleotides read TGTGCCAGCTCAGACTCCTACGAGCAGTACTTC. Full variable domain (rest looked up from reference TRBV18 and TRBJ2-7): NAGVMQNPRHLVRRRGQEARLRCSPMKGHSHVYWYRQLPEEGLKFMVYLQKENIIDESGMPKERFSAEFPKEGPSILRIQQVVRGDSAAYFCASSDSYEQYFGPGTRLTVT.

The chain couples TRBV4-3 to TRBJ1-6; unclear D gene. Germline V gene sequence: CDR1 LGHNA, CDR2 YSLEER. CDR3 length equals 14 residues. V was clipped by 5 bases and J by 10 bases, with 15 bases between them. For the CDR3, the DNA is TGCGCCAGCAGCTTATTGACATCCGGCTCACCCCTCCACTTT. Its protein product is CASSLLTSGSPLHF.

The J gene is TRBJ2-6, the V gene TRBV3-1 (or the pseudogene TRBV3-2); no clear D gene. The CDR3 sequence is 14 residues long. Trimming took 2 bases from V and 2 from J, leaving 4 bases between them. From germline, CDR1 is LGHDT and CDR2 YNNKEL (reference sequence). CDR3 residues: CASSQRTGANVLTF. In nucleotides, the CDR3 is TGTGCCAGCAGCCAAAGAACTGGGGCCAACGTCCTGACTTTC.

The gene calls are TRBV5-1 and TRBJ2-7; maybe TRBD1 (5 bases). From germline, CDR1 is SGHRS and CDR2 YFSETQ. Deletions cut 4 bases from V and 1 base from J, with 12 bases between. The CDR3 length is 14 residues. The CDR3 nucleotides read TGCGCCAGCAGCCCCAGGGCTTCTTCCTACGAGCAGTACTTC. Translating it yields CASSPRASSYEQYF.

The V and J genes are TRBV5-1 and TRBJ1-4; 9 bases are shared with TRBD1. The CDR3 loop spans 16 amino acids. Germline values: CDR1 SGHRS, CDR2 YFSETQ. V was clipped by 4 bases and J by 4 bases; unmatched bases: 8. The CDR3 bases are TGCGCCAGCAGCCAGGGACAGGGCCGCGATAATGAAAAACTGTTTTTT. Translation gives CASSQGQGRDNEKLFF.

This chain joins TRBV5-6 and TRBJ1-6; 7 bases fit TRBD1. The junction had 4 bases not matched to a gene; V was cut back by 1 base and J by 6 bases. The germline gives CDR1 SGHDT, CDR2 YYEEEE. The CDR3 length is 15 residues. The CDR3 DNA reads TGTGCCAGCAGCTTGCCAGGGGGAAGTAATTCACCCCTCCACTTT. This sequence encodes CASSLPGGSNSPLHF.

This chain links TRBV6-6 with TRBJ2-1; D tentatively fits TRBD1 or TRBD2 (7 bases each). The CDR3 is made up of 15 amino acids. Germline CDR1 is MNHNY and CDR2 is SVGAGI (reference sequence). Trimming cost V 3 bases and J 8 bases, with 17 bases left between them. The CDR3 DNA reads TGTGCCAGCAGTTATATTCAGGGGGGGAAGGATGAGCAGTTCTTC. Translation gives CASSYIQGGKDEQFF.

This rearrangement joins TRBV4-1 to TRBJ2-7, with 8 bases aligning to TRBD1. The junction had 6 bases not matched to a gene; V was cut back by 3 bases and J by 2 bases. The CDR3 loop spans 15 amino acids. Germline CDR1 MGHRA, CDR2 YSYEKL. The CDR3 protein is CASSHGVDRAYEQYF. In DNA, the CDR3 is TGCGCCAGCAGCCATGGGGTGGACAGGGCCTACGAGCAGTACTTC.

The V gene is TRBV5-6, the J gene TRBJ2-7, with TRBD1 identical over 9 bases. CDR3 length: 15 amino acids. Losses at the gene ends were 4 bases for V and 2 bases for J; bases not matched to a gene: 7. The germline V gene has CDR1 SGHDT and CDR2 YYEEEE. As DNA, the CDR3 is TGTGCCAGCAGCCACCGGACAGGGGCGCCCTACGAGCAGTACTTC. Its translation: CASSHRTGAPYEQYF.

V usage is TRBV29-1 and J usage is TRBJ1-5, with 8 bases lining up with TRBD1. CDR1 and CDR2 (germline): SQVTM, ANQGSEA. This CDR3 has 13 amino acids. V shed 6 bases, J shed 7 bases, and the junction held 8 bases outside the gene matches. Written as DNA, the CDR3 is TGCAGCGTCGGACAGGGAAAGAGACAGCCCCAGCATTTT. This translates into CSVGQGKRQPQHF. Full variable domain (remainder filled in from reference TRBV29-1 and TRBJ1-5): SAVISQKPSRDICQRGTSLTIQCQVDSQVTMMFWYRQQPGQSLTLIATANQGSEATYESGFVIDKFPISRPNLTFSTLTVSNMSPEDSSIYLCSVGQGKRQPQHFGDGTRLSIL.

V and J are TRBV7-3 and TRBJ2-2; 9 nucleotides match TRBD1. Germline V gives CDR1 SGHTA, CDR2 FQGTGA. The ends lost 8 bases at V and 4 bases at J; junction bases unmatched: 17. The CDR3 has 18 residues. CDR3 sequence: CASSKLRQGVGSTGELFF. CDR3 in DNA: TGTGCCAGCTCCAAACTCAGACAGGGGGTAGGAAGCACCGGGGAGCTGTTTTTT.

V and J are TRBV11-2 and TRBJ1-4; D not certain. CDR3 size: 15 residues. CDR1 SGHAT and CDR2 FQNNGV come from the germline V gene. The V end was cut by 2 bases, the J end by 6 bases, with 13 bases between. The CDR3 loop is CASSLFGEAHEKLFF. The CDR3 DNA follows: TGTGCCAGCAGCTTATTTGGGGAGGCCCATGAAAAACTGTTTTTT. Combining the CDR3 with reference TRBV11-2 and TRBJ1-4 gives the whole variable domain EAGVAQSPRYKIIEKRQSVAFWCNPISGHATLYWYQQILGQGPKLLIQFQNNGVVDDSQLPKDRFSAERLKGVDSTLKIQPAKLEDSAVYLCASSLFGEAHEKLFFGSGTQLSVL.